These 22 T cell receptor beta chains were all obtained from the same sample, sequenced in a study of blood T cell repertoires in COVID-19. Using immunoSEQ multiplex PCR, the repertoire was profiled, and TCRdb retains in-frame clones only, with some absent. This table holds about 240,000 clones, around 86% found once. Sequenced input: PBMCs or T cells enriched from blood (not recorded which). These receptors were collected from a woman aged 40-49 years with acute COVID-19.

J is TRBJ2-3 and V is TRBV30; TRBD1 is a possible D gene (6 bases). V dropped 7 bases and J dropped 9 bases, with 11 bases sitting between them. The CDR3 length is 10 residues. Per germline, CDR1 GTSNPN and CDR2 SVGIG (reference sequence). In DNA, the CDR3 is TGTGCCTATAACAGGGAAACGCAGTATTTT. This gives the protein CAYNRETQYF.

The chain links TRBV7-9 to TRBJ2-4, with 12 bases lining up with TRBD2. Trimming at V came to 1 base and at J to 0 bases, leaving 7 bases not matched to a gene. This CDR3 has 19 residues. Germline V gene data show CDR1 as SEHNR and CDR2 as FQNEAQ (reference sequence). The CDR3 reads CASSLGGLAGPLAKNIQYF. The CDR3, as DNA: TGTGCCAGCAGCTTAGGTGGACTAGCGGGACCCCTAGCCAAAAACATTCAGTACTTC.

V and J are TRBV4-1 and TRBJ1-2; TRBD1 is a possible D gene (6 bases). V was cut by 1 base and J by 11 bases, with 14 bases left in between. Germline V CDR1 and CDR2: MGHRA, YSYEKL. CDR3 length: 13 amino acids. The CDR3 coding sequence is TGCGCCAGCAGCCAAGTGGGGGGGCTTGGGTACACCTTC. It translates to CASSQVGGLGYTF.

This CDR3 reads CSAVRVAGRETQYF. The CDR3 coding sequence is TGCAGCGCCGTCAGGGTGGCCGGAAGAGAGACCCAGTACTTC. The V and J genes are TRBV29-1 and TRBJ2-5, with a tentative D call TRBD1 (5 bases). The CDR3 is made up of 14 amino acids. Germline V gives CDR1 SQVTM, CDR2 ANQGSEA. V was shortened by 7 bases and J by 4 bases, with 19 bases between the two germline ends. Full variable domain (missing parts from reference TRBV29-1 and TRBJ2-5): SAVISQKPSRDICQRGTSLTIQCQVDSQVTMMFWYRQQPGQSLTLIATANQGSEATYESGFVIDKFPISRPNLTFSTLTVSNMSPEDSSIYLCSAVRVAGRETQYFGPGTRLLVL.

This sequence joins TRBV7-9 and TRBJ2-1; 10 positions match TRBD2. The CDR3 runs 17 residues. Germline V lookup: CDR1 SEHNR, CDR2 FQNEAQ (reference sequence). J was trimmed by 5 bases and V by 1 base; bases with no gene match: 8. CDR3 residues: CASSLGTLAGSNNEQFF. In DNA form, the CDR3 reads TGTGCCAGCAGCTTAGGGACACTAGCGGGATCTAACAATGAGCAGTTCTTC. Filled out from reference TRBV7-9 and TRBJ2-1, the complete variable domain reads DTGVSQNPRHKITKRGQNVTFRCDPISEHNRLYWYRQTLGQGPEFLTYFQNEAQLEKSRLLSDRFSAERPKGSFSTLEIQRTEQGDSAMYLCASSLGTLAGSNNEQFFGPGTRLTVL.

CDR3 DNA sequence: TGTGCCAGCAGCCAAGCAAGCACAGCTTCCTATGGCTACACCTTC. It is translated as CASSQASTASYGYTF. The chain employs TRBV3-1 (or the pseudogene TRBV3-2) and TRBJ1-2, with D hard to call. Germline V gene sequence: CDR1 LGHDT, CDR2 YNNKEL (reference sequence). V was shortened by 1 base and J by 4 bases, with 13 bases between the two germline ends. The CDR3 length is 15 residues.

This chain connects TRBV2 to TRBJ2-7; D perhaps matches TRBD1 (6 bases). This CDR3 is built from 13 residues. The V end was cut by 5 bases, the J end by 5 bases, with 13 bases between. The V gene's germline CDR1 is SNHLY and CDR2 FYNNEI. The CDR3 sequence is CASSIRTVHEQYF. DNA of the CDR3: TGTGCCAGCAGTATTAGGACAGTCCACGAGCAGTACTTC.

The chain joins TRBV9 to TRBJ2-3; TRBD2 matches 7 bases. Germline V gives CDR1 SGDLS, CDR2 YYNGEE. The junction had 4 bases not matched to a gene; V was cut back by 0 bases and J by 0 bases. The CDR3 consists of 16 residues. The DNA for the CDR3 is TGTGCCAGCAGCGTAGCTACTAGCGAGAGCACAGATACGCAGTATTTT. It yields the protein CASSVATSESTDTQYF.

This chain uses TRBV4-1 with TRBJ1-1; TRBD1 matches at 7 bases. Germline CDR1 and CDR2: MGHRA and YSYEKL. V shed 1 base, J shed 3 bases, and the junction held 5 bases outside the gene matches. The CDR3 contains 15 residues. The CDR3 DNA is TGCGCCAGCAGCCAAGGACAGGGTTTAGACACTGAAGCTTTCTTT. Its protein product is CASSQGQGLDTEAFF.

The chain recombines TRBV11-3 with TRBJ1-1; TRBD1 aligns across 11 bases. With 1 base clipped from V and 11 bases from J, the junction kept 3 bases outside the gene matches. CDR3 length equals 13 residues. CDR1 and CDR2 from the germline V gene are SGHNT and YENEEA. CDR3 coding DNA: TGTGCCAGCAGCTTAGGGACAGGGGGCCAGGCTTTCTTT. Protein sequence: CASSLGTGGQAFF.

V usage is TRBV29-1 and J usage is TRBJ1-2; TRBD1 aligns across 7 bases. V dropped 7 bases and J dropped 6; count of bases not matched to a gene: 2. The CDR3 runs 10 residues. Looked up from germline, CDR1 is SQVTM and CDR2 is ANQGSEA. DNA for the CDR3: TGCAGCGCAACAGGGGATGGCTACACCTTC. Protein: CSATGDGYTF.

With respect to this clone: Distinct nucleotide sequences in the sample also encode this CDR3. The rearrangement links TRBV19 to TRBJ2-7; 8 bases are a match to TRBD2. The junction had 0 bases not matched to a gene; V was cut back by 1 base and J by 1 base. Germline V gene data show CDR1 as LNHDA and CDR2 as SQIVND (reference sequence). The CDR3 is 14 residues long. This CDR3 is CASSIAGGSYEQYF. The CDR3 region has the DNA TGTGCCAGTAGTATAGCGGGAGGGTCCTACGAGCAGTACTTC.

This sequence joins TRBV29-1 and TRBJ2-5; 7 bases match TRBD2. CDR3 length: 13 residues. Per the germline V gene, CDR1 is SQVTM and CDR2 is ANQGSEA. Trimming removed 6 bases from V and 5 bases from J; junction bases left unmatched: 9. The CDR3 nucleotides are TGCAGCGTGGTCGGGGGGAATGGGGAGACCCAGTACTTC. Protein sequence: CSVVGGNGETQYF. Drawing the rest from reference TRBV29-1 and TRBJ2-5, the complete variable domain is SAVISQKPSRDICQRGTSLTIQCQVDSQVTMMFWYRQQPGQSLTLIATANQGSEATYESGFVIDKFPISRPNLTFSTLTVSNMSPEDSSIYLCSVVGGNGETQYFGPGTRLLVL.

The chain joins TRBV7-8 to TRBJ1-5, with 8 bases aligning to TRBD1. Trimming cost V 1 base and J 4 bases; bases outside gene matches: 0. This CDR3 has 14 residues. Germline lookup yields CDR1 SGHVS and CDR2 FQNEAQ. For the CDR3, the DNA is TGTGCCAGCAGCTTAGGGACAGGGAATCAGCCCCAGCATTTT. Residues: CASSLGTGNQPQHF.

The chain recombines TRBV27 with TRBJ2-2; the match to TRBD2 covers 8 bases. J lost 4 bases, V lost 5 bases, and 6 bases had no gene match. The germline V gene encodes CDR1 MNHEY and CDR2 SMNVEV (reference sequence). The CDR3 has 15 amino acids. In DNA, the CDR3 is TGTGCCAGCAGTCAAGCGGGAGTTGGCACCGGGGAGCTGTTTTTT. It yields the protein CASSQAGVGTGELFF.

The DNA of the CDR3 is TGTGCCAGTAGATCGTCGGGACAGGGCGTTCAGCCCCAGCATTTT. Protein product: CASRSSGQGVQPQHF. The gene calls are TRBV19 and TRBJ1-5, with 9 bases matching TRBD1. With V trimmed by 6 bases and J by 6 bases, 9 bases remained unmatched. Germline V gene sequence: CDR1 LNHDA, CDR2 SQIVND (reference sequence). The length of the CDR3 is 15 residues.

The V call is TRBV28, the J call TRBJ2-5, with D maybe TRBD1 (6 bases). Germline lookup yields CDR1 MDHEN and CDR2 SYDVKM. The CDR3 has 15 amino acids. Trimming removed 2 bases from V and 4 bases from J, with 14 bases in between. The CDR3 loop is CASSLMDSLGETQYF. CDR3 in DNA: TGTGCCAGCAGTTTAATGGACAGTCTGGGAGAGACCCAGTACTTC.

The V and J genes are TRBV5-1 and TRBJ1-5; the match to TRBD1 covers 7 bases. Germline CDR1 reads SGHRS; CDR2 reads YFSETQ. CDR3 length: 15 amino acids. V dropped 4 bases and J dropped 2; count of bases not matched to a gene: 6. The chain's CDR3 is CASSPTGAGNQPQHF. The CDR3 nucleotides read TGCGCCAGCAGCCCTACAGGGGCCGGCAATCAGCCCCAGCATTTT.

This chain joins TRBV6-5 and TRBJ2-5, with 9 bases that match TRBD1. This CDR3 comprises 14 residues. With V trimmed by 6 bases and J by 3 bases, 5 bases remained unmatched. Germline assignment: CDR1 MNHEY and CDR2 SVGAGI. CDR3: CASRQTGGEETQYF. The DNA of the CDR3 is TGTGCCAGCAGACAGACAGGGGGAGAAGAGACCCAGTACTTC.

Only one count was recorded for this clone. The chain joins TRBV5-1 to TRBJ2-1; D possibly corresponds to TRBD2 (6 bases). The V and J ends lost 0 bases and 2 bases respectively, with 12 bases between them. The CDR3 is made up of 16 amino acids. Germline CDR1 SGHRS, CDR2 YFSETQ. The CDR3 spells CASSLVGLLTYNEQFF. The CDR3 region has the DNA TGCGCCAGCAGCTTGGTAGGACTACTAACCTACAATGAGCAGTTCTTC.

The chain couples TRBV2 to TRBJ2-1, with TRBD2 identical over 8 bases. The ends lost 0 bases at V and 5 bases at J; junction bases unmatched: 6. The V gene's germline CDR1 is SNHLY and CDR2 FYNNEI. This CDR3 is built from 16 residues. CDR3 protein: CASSEALAGYNNEQFF. The CDR3 nucleotides read TGTGCCAGCAGTGAAGCCCTAGCGGGCTACAACAATGAGCAGTTCTTC.

This clone was observed a single time. This sequence joins TRBV2 and TRBJ2-1, with 11 bases lining up with TRBD2. Germline V CDR1 and CDR2: SNHLY, FYNNEI. J was trimmed by 6 bases and V by 6 bases; bases with no gene match: 7. The CDR3 contains 15 residues. The CDR3 DNA sequence: TGTGCCAGCAGACTACTAGCGGGAGACACCAATGAGCAGTTCTTC. Encoded protein: CASRLLAGDTNEQFF.